This section outlines one TCR beta chain sequence together with its context. This sample was included in a study of blood T cell repertoires in COVID-19. Repertoires were generated with immunoSEQ multiplex PCR, while TCRdb's copy carries only in-frame clones and drops some. This repertoire shows 250,000 to 300,000 clones, under 90% found once; its top ten account for roughly 2.9%. Sequencing input: peripheral blood. This clonotype originated in a woman aged 60 to 75 with active or convalescent COVID-19.

The CDR3 DNA follows: TGTGCCAGCAGCTTATTGGGCAGGGGGCGCCTTGGGGACTACAATGAGCAGTTCTTC. Its protein product is CASSLLGRGRLGDYNEQFF. V is TRBV7-3 and J is TRBJ2-1; TRBD1 matches at 8 bases. Trimming removed 2 bases from V and 3 bases from J; junction bases left unmatched: 15. The CDR3 is 19 amino acids. From germline, CDR1 is SGHTA and CDR2 FQGTGA.